This TCR beta chain was retrieved from a study of blood T cell repertoires in COVID-19. The overall study: Samples taken during acute and convalescent COVID-19 were collected in the United States, Italy and Spain.

The protocol was immunoSEQ multiplex PCR, while the TCRdb copy is restricted to in-frame clones and leaves out a portion. The data contain approximately 74,000 clones, approximately 89% of them singletons. The germline V gene encodes CDR1 SNHLY and CDR2 FYNNEI. CDR3 length: 13 amino acids. Trimming removed 4 bases at V and 4 bases at J, with 8 bases between. Sequencing used peripheral blood. The V gene is TRBV2, the J gene TRBJ2-4; no clear D. This clonotype was sampled from a woman aged 55 to 70 with acute or convalescent COVID-19. In DNA form, the CDR3 reads TGTGCCAGCAGTGTAAGAGCAAAAAACATTCAGTACTTC. It is translated as CASSVRAKNIQYF. Supplemented by reference TRBV2 and TRBJ2-4, the full variable domain reads EPEVTQTPSHQVTQMGQEVILRCVPISNHLYFYWYRQILGQKVEFLVSFYNNEISEKSEIFDDQFSVERPDGSNFTLKIRSTKLEDSAMYFCASSVRAKNIQYFGAGTRLSVL.